This section outlines one T cell receptor beta chain sequence together with its context. Deletions cut 2 bases from V and 2 bases from J, with 14 bases between. The CDR3 length is 17 residues. Germline V gene data show CDR1 as SGHNT and CDR2 as YYREEE (reference sequence). Survey-level immunoSEQ v3.0 assays were run. Sequencing was performed with immunoSEQ multiplex PCR; in TCRdb, only in-frame clones are kept and a portion is missing. Seen here are around 43,000 clones, about 94% observed once, and the top ten hold 2% to 2.5%. The data were taken from a study of long-term antiretroviral therapy in people with HIV.

This sample comprised unsorted PBMCs, obtained roughly 9.5 years after starting antiretroviral therapy. The TCR originated in a young man with HIV. The chain joins TRBV5-4 to TRBJ2-6; tentative D call: TRBD2 (6 bases). This CDR3 is CASSLMEGRPGANVLTF. In DNA form, the CDR3 reads TGTGCCAGCAGCTTAATGGAGGGACGGCCTGGGGCCAACGTCCTGACTTTC.